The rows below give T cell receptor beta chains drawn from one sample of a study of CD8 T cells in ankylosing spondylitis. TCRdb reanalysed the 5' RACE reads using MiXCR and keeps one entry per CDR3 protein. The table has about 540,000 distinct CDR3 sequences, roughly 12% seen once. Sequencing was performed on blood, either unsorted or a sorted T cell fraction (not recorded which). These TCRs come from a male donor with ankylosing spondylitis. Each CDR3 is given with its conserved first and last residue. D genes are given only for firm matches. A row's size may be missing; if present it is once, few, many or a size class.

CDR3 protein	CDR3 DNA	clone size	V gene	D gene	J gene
CAWRTSGSYEQFF	TGTGCCTGGAGGACTAGCGGGAGCTATGAGCAGTTCTTC	NA	TRBV30	TRBD2	TRBJ2-1
CASSRTGKETQYF	TGTGCCAGCAGTCGTACAGGCAAAGAGACCCAGTACTTC	many	TRBV6-2/TRBV6-3	NA	TRBJ2-5
CASSRLSGRSYEQYF	TGTGCCAGCAGTCGACTTAGCGGGAGATCCTACGAGCAGTACTTC	NA	TRBV27	TRBD2	TRBJ2-7
CASSKTDF	TGTGCCAGCAGCAAGACCGACTTC	NA	TRBV11-2	NA	TRBJ2-7
CASSEDRVRGNTIYF	TGTGCCAGCAGTGAAGACAGGGTCCGGGGAAACACCATATATTTT	few	TRBV2	NA	TRBJ1-3
CATSDRLADSYNEQFF	TGTGCCACCAGTGACCGCCTAGCGGACAGTTACAATGAGCAGTTCTTC	few	TRBV24-1	NA	TRBJ2-1
CASSPPTGYGYTF	TGCGCCAGCAGCCCCCCGACAGGGTATGGCTACACCTTC	few	TRBV5-1	TRBD1	TRBJ1-2
CASSVAYPTPEQYF	TGTGCCAGCAGCGTAGCTTACCCTACTCCCGAGCAGTACTTC	NA	TRBV9	NA	TRBJ2-7
CASSAGLIYEQYF	TGTGCCAGCAGCGCCGGACTTATCTACGAGCAGTACTTC	NA	TRBV5-5	NA	TRBJ2-7
CASSKGTGANQPQHF	TGTGCCAGCAGTAAGGGGACAGGGGCAAATCAGCCCCAGCATTTT	NA	TRBV11-3	TRBD1	TRBJ1-5
CASIYIGANTEAFF	TGTGCCAGCATTTATATTGGGGCGAACACTGAAGCTTTCTTT	NA	TRBV2	NA	TRBJ1-1
CASSGQGIWYSTEAFF	TGTGCCAGCAGCGGACAGGGGATTTGGTATAGCACTGAAGCTTTCTTT	few	TRBV12-3/TRBV12-4	TRBD1	TRBJ1-1
CASSHYRTANYGYTF	TGTGCCAGCAGCCATTATCGGACAGCTAACTATGGCTACACCTTC	NA	TRBV11-2	NA	TRBJ1-2
CASSFSHGELFF	TGTGCCAGCAGTTTTTCTCACGGGGAGCTGTTTTTT	few	TRBV12-3/TRBV12-4	NA	TRBJ2-2
CASSYPDLYNEQFF	TGCGCCAGCAGCTACCCGGACTTATACAATGAGCAGTTCTTC	NA	TRBV5-1	NA	TRBJ2-1
CSARDQVEKLFF	TGCAGTGCTAGAGATCAGGTTGAAAAACTGTTTTTT	NA	TRBV20-1	NA	TRBJ1-4
CASRPSTSGNPTDTQYF	TGTGCCAGCAGACCGTCGACTAGCGGGAATCCCACAGATACGCAGTATTTT	NA	TRBV12-3/TRBV12-4	TRBD2	TRBJ2-3
CSAKLWDRGRGVETQYF	TGCAGTGCAAAGTTATGGGACAGGGGGCGAGGGGTGGAGACCCAGTACTTC	few	TRBV20-1	TRBD1	TRBJ2-5
CSVEGLAGQGGSGANVLTF	TGCAGCGTTGAAGGACTAGCGGGACAGGGCGGGTCTGGGGCCAACGTCCTGACTTTC	few	TRBV29-1	TRBD2	TRBJ2-6
CASSLLGLRDTDTQYF	TGTGCCAGCAGCTTACTGGGCCTCAGGGACACAGATACGCAGTATTTT	many	TRBV7-8	NA	TRBJ2-3
CASSDPGQATDTQYF	TGTGCCAGCAGTGACCCCGGACAGGCCACAGATACGCAGTATTTT	many	TRBV25-1	TRBD1	TRBJ2-3
CASSSPKAPYNEQFF	TGTGCCAGCAGCTCCCCAAAAGCACCCTACAATGAGCAGTTCTTC	few	TRBV11-3	NA	TRBJ2-1
CAISELPGEENTEAFF	TGTGCCATCAGTGAGCTTCCAGGGGAGGAGAACACTGAAGCTTTCTTT	few	TRBV10-3	NA	TRBJ1-1
CASSQQGGYNEQFF	TGCGCCAGCAGTCAACAGGGGGGTTACAATGAGCAGTTCTTC	many	TRBV5-1	TRBD1	TRBJ2-1
CASSRKGTSRQETQYF	TGTGCCAGCAGCCGCAAAGGGACTAGCAGACAAGAGACCCAGTACTTC	NA	TRBV9	TRBD2	TRBJ2-5
CASADWGVSNQPQHF	TGTGCCAGCGCCGACTGGGGGGTTAGCAATCAGCCCCAGCATTTT	NA	TRBV6-2/TRBV6-3	NA	TRBJ1-5
CSVEDLSTDTQYF	TGCAGCGTTGAAGATCTTAGCACAGATACGCAGTATTTT	NA	TRBV29-1	NA	TRBJ2-3
CASSFLGLGDVSYNEQFF	TGTGCCAGCAGTTTTTTAGGGCTAGGCGACGTCTCCTACAATGAGCAGTTCTTC	few	TRBV12-3/TRBV12-4	NA	TRBJ2-1
CASSQDQGSYGYTF	TGCGCCAGCAGCCAAGATCAGGGATCCTATGGCTACACCTTC	NA	TRBV4-1	NA	TRBJ1-2
CASSLVPGTGQETQYF	TGCGCCAGCAGCTTGGTCCCCGGGACAGGGCAAGAGACCCAGTACTTC	few	TRBV5-1	TRBD1	TRBJ2-5
CASSPMGGAQETQYF	TGTGCCAGCAGCCCAATGGGGGGGGCCCAAGAGACCCAGTACTTC	NA	TRBV7-2	NA	TRBJ2-5
CASSIGAGGTYNEQFF	TGTGCCAGTAGTATTGGAGCGGGAGGTACCTACAATGAGCAGTTCTTC	NA	TRBV19	TRBD2	TRBJ2-1
CATSDLAGGSYNEQFF	TGTGCCACCAGTGATTTGGCGGGAGGCTCTTATAATGAGCAGTTCTTC	many	TRBV24-1	TRBD2	TRBJ2-1
CASSKTGLAGYTF	TGTGCCAGCTCGAAGACAGGGCTTGCTGGCTACACCTTC	many	TRBV12-3/TRBV12-4	TRBD1	TRBJ1-2
CASNTGKQPQHF	TGTGCCAGCAACACAGGGAAACAGCCCCAGCATTTT	few	TRBV12-3/TRBV12-4	NA	TRBJ1-5
CASSLPPGQIYGYTF	TGTGCCAGCAGCTTACCACCGGGACAGATCTATGGCTACACCTTC	NA	TRBV7-2	TRBD1	TRBJ1-2
CASSQPSDSRFYNEQFF	TGTGCCAGCAGCCAACCCTCTGACTCGAGATTCTACAATGAGCAGTTCTTC	many	TRBV3-1	NA	TRBJ2-1
CASSYSMRERFTGELFF	TGTGCCAGCAGTTACTCAATGCGGGAGCGATTCACCGGGGAGCTGTTTTTT	few	TRBV6-2/TRBV6-3	TRBD2	TRBJ2-2
CASRQPGQGFHEQYF	TGTGCCAGCAGACAACCGGGACAGGGGTTCCACGAGCAGTACTTC	few	TRBV28	TRBD1	TRBJ2-7
CSAPAQGYTEAFF	TGCAGTGCGCCGGCGCAGGGCTACACTGAAGCTTTCTTT	few	TRBV20-1	NA	TRBJ1-1
CASSLDEGGTNTEAFF	TGTGCCAGCAGCTTGGATGAGGGGGGGACGAACACTGAAGCTTTCTTT	NA	TRBV5-5	NA	TRBJ1-1
CASRPGVNNSPLHF	TGTGCCAGTAGGCCAGGGGTGAATAATTCACCCCTCCACTTT	few	TRBV19	NA	TRBJ1-6
CATSRAASTDTQYF	TGTGCCACCAGCAGAGCCGCTAGCACAGATACGCAGTATTTT	NA	TRBV15	NA	TRBJ2-3
CASKESGVGEQYF	TGCGCCAGCAAAGAATCGGGAGTTGGGGAGCAGTACTTC	NA	TRBV10-1	NA	TRBJ2-7
CSVTGPSYSGANVLTF	TGCAGCGTAACAGGGCCTTCCTACTCTGGGGCCAACGTCCTGACTTTC	NA	TRBV29-1	NA	TRBJ2-6
CASSLSPHSYNEQFF	TGTGCCAGCAGCCTCTCTCCCCACTCCTACAATGAGCAGTTCTTC	few	TRBV7-7	NA	TRBJ2-1
CASSLPIAGEETQYF	TGTGCCAGCAGTTTACCCATAGCGGGAGAAGAGACCCAGTACTTC	NA	TRBV12-3/TRBV12-4	TRBD2	TRBJ2-5
CASSRATSGSSYNEQFF	TGTGCCAGCAGTCGAGCGACTAGCGGGAGCTCCTACAATGAGCAGTTCTTC	NA	TRBV10-3	TRBD2	TRBJ2-1
CASSARGTSGKETQYF	TGTGCCAGCAGTGCGAGAGGGACTAGCGGGAAAGAGACCCAGTACTTC	many	TRBV12-3/TRBV12-4	TRBD2	TRBJ2-5
CASRLRGTDTQYF	TGTGCCAGCCGACTTCGAGGCACAGATACGCAGTATTTT	few	TRBV27	NA	TRBJ2-3
CASRPTGTLAETQYF	TGTGCCAGCAGACCTACGGGGACCCTCGCAGAGACCCAGTACTTC	NA	TRBV6-1	NA	TRBJ2-5
CASSLWLTLAKNIQYF	TGTGCCAGCAGTTTGTGGTTGACACTAGCCAAAAACATTCAGTACTTC	few	TRBV12-3/TRBV12-4	NA	TRBJ2-4
CASSLVVKNTGELFF	TGTGCCAGCAGCTTAGTGGTCAAGAACACCGGGGAGCTGTTTTTT	NA	TRBV7-9	NA	TRBJ2-2
CASSVGGVASPYNEQFF	TGTGCCAGCAGCGTAGGGGGGGTGGCTTCCCCTTACAATGAGCAGTTCTTC	few	TRBV9	NA	TRBJ2-1
CASSPAGEQFF	TGTGCCAGCTCACCGGCGGGTGAGCAGTTCTTC	few	TRBV18	NA	TRBJ2-1
CASSDIVGAGETQYF	TGTGCCAGCAGTGACATTGTGGGGGCGGGGGAGACCCAGTACTTC	NA	TRBV25-1	NA	TRBJ2-5
CASSLTGVHYGYTF	TGTGCCAGCAGTTTAACGGGGGTTCACTATGGCTACACCTTC	NA	TRBV27	NA	TRBJ1-2